This T cell receptor beta chain derives from a study of a mutant IDH1 vaccine in newly diagnosed glioma. Study-wide context: Most patients had radiochemotherapy with temozolomide before enrollment; others had one alone.

Germline V gene sequence: CDR1 MNHEY, CDR2 SVGAGI. V lost 5 bases and J 8 bases, leaving 15 bases between the germline ends. The CDR3 loop spans 13 amino acids. Time point described: week 47, end of study. Each dose of the vaccine consisted of 300 ug of mutant IDH1 20-mer peptide, with topical imiquimod. Patients underwent eight vaccinations, which took place in weeks 1, 3, 5, 7, 11, 15, 19 and 23. This clone showed up just a few times. Its antigen is unidentified. Assay: immunoSEQ multiplex PCR; the TCRdb copy retains only in-frame clones and omits some. The data show around 53,000 clones, about 81% seen once.

The material sequenced was PBMCs, taken from a glioma patient whose treatment included an IDH1 peptide vaccine. The chain combines TRBV6-5 with TRBJ1-2; unclear D gene. The source of this sequence is a woman aged 30 to 39 with glioma. Some clones in this sample may be carry-over from other donors' samples. This CDR3 is CASSPGPGGGYTF. The CDR3 coding sequence is TGTGCCAGCAGTCCTGGACCGGGAGGAGGCTACACCTTC.